The rows below give T cell receptor beta chains drawn from one sample of a study of blood T cell repertoires in COVID-19. The assay was immunoSEQ multiplex PCR, and TCRdb's table has in-frame clones only and misses some. The sample carries roughly 360,000 clones, less than 90% recorded once. Sequenced sample: PBMCs or T cells enriched from blood (not recorded which). Every receptor here comes from a woman aged 50 to 65 who had recovered from COVID-19. The CDR3 runs from the conserved cysteine through the conserved F or W. D genes are given only for firm matches. Size is omitted from some rows. Given values are once, few, many or a class for expanded clones.

TRBV6-4,TRBJ1-1,NA,TRBD1,TGTGCCAGCAGTGCAGGACAGGCGACTGAAGCTTTCTTT,CASSAGQATEAFF
TRBV30,TRBJ1-6,NA,TRBD1,TGTGCCTGGAGCACCGGGACAGGCTCACCCCTCCACTTT,CAWSTGTGSPLHF
TRBV2,TRBJ1-1,NA,NA,TGTGCCAGCAGTGAAGGGCAGGGAGGAGCTTTCTTT,CASSEGQGGAFF
TRBV6-2/TRBV6-3,TRBJ1-2,NA,TRBD1,TGTGCCAGCAGCCGGGACAGGGGCACCTATGGCTACACCTTC,CASSRDRGTYGYTF
TRBV5-1,TRBJ1-2,NA,NA,TGCGCCAGCAGCTTGGACAGGGCCGGGGGCTACACCTTC,CASSLDRAGGYTF
TRBV7-3,TRBJ2-1,NA,NA,TGTGCCAGCAGCTTACGGCGGTACAATGAGCAGTTCTTC,CASSLRRYNEQFF
TRBV13,TRBJ1-2,once,TRBD1,TGTGCCAGCAGCCCTAGGGACAGGGGGGATGCGGATGGCTACACCTTC,CASSPRDRGDADGYTF
TRBV4-1,TRBJ2-3,NA,NA,TGCGCCAGCAGCCAGCCGACGAGGATCGCGGGAGATACGCAGTATTTT,CASSQPTRIAGDTQYF
TRBV30,TRBJ1-3,NA,NA,TGTGCCTGGAGCCTAGGGAGGAACTCTGGAAACACCATATATTTT,CAWSLGRNSGNTIYF
TRBV18,TRBJ1-2,NA,TRBD1,TGTGCCAGCTCACCACAGGGGGCGTTAAACTATGGCTACACCTTC,CASSPQGALNYGYTF
TRBV9,TRBJ2-3,NA,NA,TGTGCCAGCAGCGGGCCGGGACTCGGCACAGATACGCAGTATTTT,CASSGPGLGTDTQYF
TRBV6-5,TRBJ1-2,NA,NA,TGTGCCAGCTTACAGTCTGGGAGTTCATATGGCTACACCTTC,CASLQSGSSYGYTF
TRBV19,TRBJ1-2,NA,NA,TGTGCCAGTAGTATAGGGACAGCGGGGCGTTATGGCTACACCTTC,CASSIGTAGRYGYTF
TRBV5-4,TRBJ1-3,NA,NA,TGTGCCAGCAGCTTGGGGCAGTCTGGAAACACCATATATTTT,CASSLGQSGNTIYF
TRBV30,TRBJ1-2,NA,NA,TGTGCCTGGAGTAAACAGGGTAGTAATGGCTACACCTTC,CAWSKQGSNGYTF
TRBV7-3,TRBJ2-2,NA,NA,TGTGCCAGCAGCTCTAATTCAAGGGGGAACACCGGGGAGCTGTTTTTT,CASSSNSRGNTGELFF
TRBV19,TRBJ1-5,once,NA,TGTGCCAGTAGTATAGATAGGTGGAATACAGATCAGCCCCAGCATTTT,CASSIDRWNTDQPQHF
TRBV6-4,TRBJ1-6,NA,TRBD1,TGTGCCAGCAGTGAGGACAGGGGGCTGGGTTCACCCCTCCACTTT,CASSEDRGLGSPLHF
TRBV21-1,TRBJ1-1,NA,NA,TGTGCCAGCAGCAAAAGGGATCGGGACAGGGGGCGAGGTAACACTGAAGCTTTCTTT,CASSKRDRDRGRGNTEAFF
TRBV7-8,TRBJ2-7,NA,TRBD1,TGTGCCAGCAGCGACCACACAGGGGTAGGGGCCTACGAGCAGTACTTC,CASSDHTGVGAYEQYF
TRBV6-5,TRBJ1-6,few,TRBD1,TGTGCCAGCAGTTACTCGAGGGGGCTTACAAATTCACCCCTCCACTTT,CASSYSRGLTNSPLHF
TRBV27,TRBJ2-4,NA,NA,TGTGCCAGCAGTTCCCGCAGGCGAGTGGAGGGCAAAAACATTCAGTACTTC,CASSSRRRVEGKNIQYF
TRBV5-5,TRBJ2-7,NA,TRBD2,TGTGCCAGCAGCCTCGGAGCTAGCGGGGGCCTCCTTTTCTACGAGCAGTACTTC,CASSLGASGGLLFYEQYF
TRBV28,TRBJ1-2,NA,TRBD1,TGTGCCAGCAGCCTCACAGGGGATCGTGGCTACACCTTC,CASSLTGDRGYTF
TRBV5-8,TRBJ2-3,NA,TRBD2,TGTGCCAGCAGCTTAGCGGGAGTTTTGACAGATACGCAGTATTTT,CASSLAGVLTDTQYF
TRBV7-2,TRBJ1-1,NA,TRBD1,TGTGCCAGCAGCTTAGGGCTACAGGGGAGTACTGAAGCTTTCTTT,CASSLGLQGSTEAFF
TRBV7-3,TRBJ2-1,once,TRBD1,TGTGCCAGCAGCCCAAGACAGGGGTCCTACAATGAGCAGTTCTTC,CASSPRQGSYNEQFF
TRBV25-1,TRBJ1-1,NA,NA,TGTGCCAGCAGTGAATATGCGGCCATCAACAGGGATGAAGCTTTCTTT,CASSEYAAINRDEAFF
TRBV5-1,TRBJ1-1,NA,NA,TGCGCCAGCAGCTTGGCCGGGGGGACCCCCACTGAAGCTTTCTTT,CASSLAGGTPTEAFF
TRBV10-3,TRBJ2-1,NA,TRBD2,TGTGCCATCAGTGAAGGTCCTAGCGGGGCCAACTCCCTCATCAATGAGCAGTTCTTC,CAISEGPSGANSLINEQFF
TRBV5-5,TRBJ2-3,NA,NA,TGTGCCAGCAGCTTAGACAGTTTCACAGATACGCAGTATTTT,CASSLDSFTDTQYF
TRBV28,TRBJ1-4,NA,TRBD1,TGTGCCAGCAGATCTTCGGGACAGGGTGAAAAACTGTTTTTT,CASRSSGQGEKLFF
TRBV7-9,TRBJ2-3,once,NA,TGTGCCAGCAGCTTACCGGCGGGGAGTAGTGATACGCAGTATTTT,CASSLPAGSSDTQYF
TRBV29-1,TRBJ2-2,NA,NA,TGCAGCGTGTTCCAGGGTGGGCTGTTTTTT,CSVFQGGLFF
TRBV11-2,TRBJ2-4,NA,NA,TGTGCCAGCAGCTTAGGATCGCGGGCAGCGGCAAACATTCAGTACTTC,CASSLGSRAAANIQYF
TRBV6-5,TRBJ2-7,NA,NA,TGTGCCAGCAGTCCCCTACTAGAGAGCTACGAGCAGTACTTC,CASSPLLESYEQYF
TRBV6-5,TRBJ2-7,NA,TRBD2,TGTGCCAGCAGTTACCGGGAGGTTGGGTACGAGCAGTACTTC,CASSYREVGYEQYF
TRBV2,TRBJ1-1,NA,NA,TGTGCCAGCAGTGAAGCGCTCCAGGGCACTGAAGCTTTCTTT,CASSEALQGTEAFF
TRBV30,TRBJ1-1,NA,NA,TGTGCCTGGAGTCCCGTGGGACTCATCGGAGTCACTGAAGCTTTCTTT,CAWSPVGLIGVTEAFF
TRBV7-2,TRBJ2-5,NA,NA,TGTGCCAGCAGCCCCCCCCCAGCGAGGGGGGAGACCCAGTACTTC,CASSPPPARGETQYF
TRBV24-1,TRBJ2-3,NA,NA,TGTGCCACCAGTGACCTCACAGAGCCCGTTGGGAGTATTTACACAGATACGCAGTATTTT,CATSDLTEPVGSIYTDTQYF
TRBV30,TRBJ1-1,NA,NA,TGTGCCTGGAGTGTAGCGGCAGTTTCTGAAGCTTTCTTT,CAWSVAAVSEAFF
TRBV19,TRBJ1-2,NA,TRBD1,TGTGCCAGTAGTAGCATTTCAGGGGGCATTAACTATGGCTACACCTTC,CASSSISGGINYGYTF
TRBV3-1/TRBV3-2,TRBJ1-6,few,NA,TGTGCCAGCAGCCAAATTGGAGGGACCTATAATTCACCCCTCCACTTT,CASSQIGGTYNSPLHF
TRBV29-1,TRBJ2-7,NA,NA,TGCAGCGTTGCACCAGGGGCCAGCTCCTACGAGCAGTACTTC,CSVAPGASSYEQYF
TRBV7-2,TRBJ2-7,once,NA,TGTGCCAGCAGCCCAGGGCTCAGGACGGAAGAGCAGTACTTC,CASSPGLRTEEQYF
TRBV6-5,TRBJ1-1,NA,NA,TGTGCCAGCAGTTCCCTGGGCCAAACTGAAGCTTTCTTT,CASSSLGQTEAFF
TRBV5-4,TRBJ1-3,NA,NA,TGTGCCAGCAGCCAGGGACACGGAAACACCATATATTTT,CASSQGHGNTIYF
TRBV5-1,TRBJ1-1,NA,TRBD1,TGCGCCAGCAGCCCGGGACAGCCTAACACTGAAGCTTTCTTT,CASSPGQPNTEAFF
TRBV19,TRBJ2-1,NA,TRBD1,TGTGCCAGTAGTAAAGGGACAGGGCACTACAATGAGCAGTTCTTC,CASSKGTGHYNEQFF